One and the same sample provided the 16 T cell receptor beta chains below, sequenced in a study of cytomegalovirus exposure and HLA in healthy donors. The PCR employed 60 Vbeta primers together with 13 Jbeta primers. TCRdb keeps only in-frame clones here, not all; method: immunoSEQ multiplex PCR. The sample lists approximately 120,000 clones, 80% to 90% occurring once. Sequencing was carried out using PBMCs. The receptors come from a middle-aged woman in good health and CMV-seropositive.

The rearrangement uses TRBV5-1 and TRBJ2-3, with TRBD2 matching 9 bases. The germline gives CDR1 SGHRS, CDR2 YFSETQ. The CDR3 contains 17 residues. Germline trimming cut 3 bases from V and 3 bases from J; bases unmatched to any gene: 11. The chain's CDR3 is CASSSGTSLLSTDTQYF. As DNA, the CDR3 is TGCGCCAGCAGCTCCGGGACTAGCCTCTTAAGTACAGATACGCAGTATTTT.

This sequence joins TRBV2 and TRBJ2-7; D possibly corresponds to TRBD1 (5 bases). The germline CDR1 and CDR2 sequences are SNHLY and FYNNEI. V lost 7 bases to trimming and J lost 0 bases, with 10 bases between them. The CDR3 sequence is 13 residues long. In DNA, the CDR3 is TGTGCCAGCATACAGGCCCTCTCCTACGAGCAGTACTTC. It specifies CASIQALSYEQYF.

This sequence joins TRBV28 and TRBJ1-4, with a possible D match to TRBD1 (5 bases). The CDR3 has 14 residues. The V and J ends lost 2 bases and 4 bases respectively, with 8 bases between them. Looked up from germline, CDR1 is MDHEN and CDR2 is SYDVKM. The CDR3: CASSLQGLNEKLFF. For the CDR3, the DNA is TGTGCCAGCAGTTTACAGGGACTTAATGAAAAACTGTTTTTT.

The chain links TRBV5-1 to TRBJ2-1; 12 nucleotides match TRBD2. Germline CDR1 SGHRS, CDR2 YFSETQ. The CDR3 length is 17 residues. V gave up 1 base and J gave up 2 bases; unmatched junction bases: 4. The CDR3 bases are TGCGCCAGCAGCTTGTGGTCTAGCGGGAGGGCCTACAATGAGCAGTTCTTC. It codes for CASSLWSSGRAYNEQFF. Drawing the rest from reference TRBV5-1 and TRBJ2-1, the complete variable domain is KAGVTQTPRYLIKTRGQQVTLSCSPISGHRSVSWYQQTPGQGLQFLFEYFSETQRNKGNFPGRFSGRQFSNSRSEMNVSTLELGDSALYLCASSLWSSGRAYNEQFFGPGTRLTVL.

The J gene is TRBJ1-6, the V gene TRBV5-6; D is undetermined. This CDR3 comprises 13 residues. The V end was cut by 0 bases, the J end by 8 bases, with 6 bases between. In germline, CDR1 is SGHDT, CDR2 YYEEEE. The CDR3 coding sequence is TGTGCCAGCAGCTTGGTGATAGATTCACCCCTCCACTTT. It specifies CASSLVIDSPLHF.

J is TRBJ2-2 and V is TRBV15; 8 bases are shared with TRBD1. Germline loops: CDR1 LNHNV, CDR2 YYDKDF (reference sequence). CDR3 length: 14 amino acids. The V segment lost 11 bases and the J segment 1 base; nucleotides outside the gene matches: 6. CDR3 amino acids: CAFEDRENTGELFF. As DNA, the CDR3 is TGTGCCTTTGAGGACAGGGAGAACACCGGGGAGCTGTTTTTT.

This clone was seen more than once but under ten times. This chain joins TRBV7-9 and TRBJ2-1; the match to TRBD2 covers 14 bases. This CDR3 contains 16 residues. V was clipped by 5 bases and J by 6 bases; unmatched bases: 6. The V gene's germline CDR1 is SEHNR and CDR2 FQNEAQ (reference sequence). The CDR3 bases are TGTGCCAGCAGCGGGGAAGGACTAGCGGGAGGCAATGAGCAGTTCTTC. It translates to CASSGEGLAGGNEQFF.

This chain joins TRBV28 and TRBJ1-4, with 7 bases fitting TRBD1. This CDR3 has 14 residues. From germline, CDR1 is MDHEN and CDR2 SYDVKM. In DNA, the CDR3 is TGTACCACCCAGGGGGTTGGAACTAATGAAAAACTGTTTTTT. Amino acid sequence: CTTQGVGTNEKLFF.

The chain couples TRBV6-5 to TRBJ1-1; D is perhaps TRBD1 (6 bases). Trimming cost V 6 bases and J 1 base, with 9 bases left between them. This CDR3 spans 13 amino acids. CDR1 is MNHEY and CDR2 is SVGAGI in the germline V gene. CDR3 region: CASSRTENTEAFF. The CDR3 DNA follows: TGTGCCAGCAGCCGGACAGAGAACACTGAAGCTTTCTTT.

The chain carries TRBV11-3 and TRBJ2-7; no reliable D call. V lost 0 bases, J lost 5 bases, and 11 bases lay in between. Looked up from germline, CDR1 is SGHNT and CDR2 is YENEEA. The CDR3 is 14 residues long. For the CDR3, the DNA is TGTGCCAGCAGCTTAGAATCTGGAGATCACGAGCAGTACTTC. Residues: CASSLESGDHEQYF.

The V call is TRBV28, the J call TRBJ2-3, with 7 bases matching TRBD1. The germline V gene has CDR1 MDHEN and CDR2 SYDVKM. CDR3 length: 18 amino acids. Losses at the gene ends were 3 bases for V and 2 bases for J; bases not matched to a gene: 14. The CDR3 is CASSFGTAHQTYTDTQYF. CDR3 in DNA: TGTGCCAGCAGTTTCGGGACAGCCCATCAAACATACACAGATACGCAGTATTTT.

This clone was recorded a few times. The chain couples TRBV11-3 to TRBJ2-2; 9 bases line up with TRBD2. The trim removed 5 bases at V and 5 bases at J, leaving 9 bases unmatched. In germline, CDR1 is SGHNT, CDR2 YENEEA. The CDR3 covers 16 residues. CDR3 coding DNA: TGTGCCAGCAGCCCAGGCGGGAGGGAAGGAACCGGGGAGCTGTTTTTT. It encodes CASSPGGREGTGELFF.

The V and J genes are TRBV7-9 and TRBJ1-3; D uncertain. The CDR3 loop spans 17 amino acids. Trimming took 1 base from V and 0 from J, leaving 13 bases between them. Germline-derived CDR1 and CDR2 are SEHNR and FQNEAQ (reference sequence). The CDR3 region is CASSLGALHHSGNTIYF. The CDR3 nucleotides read TGTGCCAGCAGCTTAGGAGCCTTGCACCACTCTGGAAACACCATATATTTT.

CDR3 DNA sequence: TGTGCCATCAGTGACTCAGGGGTTGGTGGGGCCAACGTCCTGACTTTC. Amino acids: CAISDSGVGGANVLTF. J is TRBJ2-6 and V is TRBV10-3, with D tentatively TRBD1 (6 bases). The CDR3 totals 16 residues. Germline CDR1 ENHRY, CDR2 SYGVKD. The V end lost 3 bases, the J end lost 3 bases, and 12 bases lay between the germline ends.

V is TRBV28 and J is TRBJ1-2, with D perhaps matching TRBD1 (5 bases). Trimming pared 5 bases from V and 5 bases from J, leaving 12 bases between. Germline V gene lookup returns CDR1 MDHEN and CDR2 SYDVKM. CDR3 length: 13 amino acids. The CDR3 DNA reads TGTGCCAGCAGTGTTCTCGGGGGGTATGGCTACACCTTC. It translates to CASSVLGGYGYTF.

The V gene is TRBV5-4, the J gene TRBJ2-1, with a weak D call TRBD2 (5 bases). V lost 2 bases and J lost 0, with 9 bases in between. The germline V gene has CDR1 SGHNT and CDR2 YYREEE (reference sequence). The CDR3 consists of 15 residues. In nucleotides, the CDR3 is TGTGCCAGCAGCTTCGACGGGATCTCCTACAATGAGCAGTTCTTC. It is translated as CASSFDGISYNEQFF.